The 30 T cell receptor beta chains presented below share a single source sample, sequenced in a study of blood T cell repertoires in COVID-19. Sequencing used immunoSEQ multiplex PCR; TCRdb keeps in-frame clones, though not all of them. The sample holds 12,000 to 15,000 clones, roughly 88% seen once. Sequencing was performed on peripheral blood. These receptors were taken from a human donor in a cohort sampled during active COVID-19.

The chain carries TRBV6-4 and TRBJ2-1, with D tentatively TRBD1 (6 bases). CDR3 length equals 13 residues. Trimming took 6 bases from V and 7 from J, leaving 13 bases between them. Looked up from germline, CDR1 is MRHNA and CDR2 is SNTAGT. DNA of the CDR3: TGTGCCAGCAGAAAAACAGGGAGTAATGAGCAGTTCTTC. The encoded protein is CASRKTGSNEQFF.

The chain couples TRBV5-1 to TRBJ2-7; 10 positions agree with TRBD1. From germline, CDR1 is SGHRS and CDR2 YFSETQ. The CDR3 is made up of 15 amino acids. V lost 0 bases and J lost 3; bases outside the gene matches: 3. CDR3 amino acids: CASSLGTGGNYEQYF. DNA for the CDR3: TGCGCCAGCAGCTTGGGGACAGGGGGAAACTACGAGCAGTACTTC.

The CDR3 bases are TGTGCCAGCAGCAATGGGACAGCCATGAACACTGAAGCTTTCTTT. The encoded protein is CASSNGTAMNTEAFF. The J gene is TRBJ1-1, the V gene TRBV21-1; the tabulated D call, TRBD1, remains unverified against the DNA. TRBV21-1 is a pseudogene segment. This CDR3 region has 15 residues.

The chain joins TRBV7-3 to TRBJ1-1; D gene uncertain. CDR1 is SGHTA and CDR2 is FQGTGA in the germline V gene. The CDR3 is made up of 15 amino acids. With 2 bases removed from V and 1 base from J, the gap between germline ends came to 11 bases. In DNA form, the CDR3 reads TGTGCCAGCAGCTTAGGTGCCAGCGGGAACACTGAAGCTTTCTTT. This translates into CASSLGASGNTEAFF.

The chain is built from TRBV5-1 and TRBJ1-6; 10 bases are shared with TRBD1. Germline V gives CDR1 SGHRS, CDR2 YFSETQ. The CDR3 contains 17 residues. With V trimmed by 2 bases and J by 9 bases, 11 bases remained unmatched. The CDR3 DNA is TGCGCCAGCAGCTTAACGACAGGGGGCGAGACGGCTTCACCCCTCCACTTT. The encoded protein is CASSLTTGGETASPLHF.

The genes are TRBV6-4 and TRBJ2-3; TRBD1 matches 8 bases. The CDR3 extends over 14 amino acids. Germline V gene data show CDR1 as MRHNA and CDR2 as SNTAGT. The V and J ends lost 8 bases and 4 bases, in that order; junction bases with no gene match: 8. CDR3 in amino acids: CASSGGANPDTQYF. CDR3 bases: TGTGCCAGCTCAGGGGGCGCGAATCCAGATACGCAGTATTTT.

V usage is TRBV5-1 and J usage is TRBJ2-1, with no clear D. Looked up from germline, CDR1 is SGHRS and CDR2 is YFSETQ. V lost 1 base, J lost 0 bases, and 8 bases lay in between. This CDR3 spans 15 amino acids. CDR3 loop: CASSLQQSSYNEQFF. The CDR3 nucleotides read TGCGCCAGCAGCTTGCAACAGAGCTCCTACAATGAGCAGTTCTTC. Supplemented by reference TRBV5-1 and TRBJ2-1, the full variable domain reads KAGVTQTPRYLIKTRGQQVTLSCSPISGHRSVSWYQQTPGQGLQFLFEYFSETQRNKGNFPGRFSGRQFSNSRSEMNVSTLELGDSALYLCASSLQQSSYNEQFFGPGTRLTVL.

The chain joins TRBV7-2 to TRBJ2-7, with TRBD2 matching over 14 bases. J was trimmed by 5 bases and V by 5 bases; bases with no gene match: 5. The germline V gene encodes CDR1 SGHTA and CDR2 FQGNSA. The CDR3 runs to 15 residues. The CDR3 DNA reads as TGTGCCAGCAGCCGGACTAGCGGGAGGTCCCACGAGCAGTACTTC. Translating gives CASSRTSGRSHEQYF.

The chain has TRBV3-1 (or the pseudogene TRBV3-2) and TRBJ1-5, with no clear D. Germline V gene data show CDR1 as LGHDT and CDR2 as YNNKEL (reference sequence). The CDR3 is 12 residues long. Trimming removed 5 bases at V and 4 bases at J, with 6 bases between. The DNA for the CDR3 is TGTGCCAGCAGCATTGAGAATCAGCCCCAGCATTTT. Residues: CASSIENQPQHF.

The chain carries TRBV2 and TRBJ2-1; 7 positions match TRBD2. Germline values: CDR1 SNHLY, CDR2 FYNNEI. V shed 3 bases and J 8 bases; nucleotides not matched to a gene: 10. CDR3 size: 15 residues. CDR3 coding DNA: TGTGCCAGCAGTGACGCGGGAGAAGGCATGGATGAGCAGTTCTTC. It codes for CASSDAGEGMDEQFF.

The CDR3 reads CASSLATGGYGYTF. Here the CDR3 DNA reads TGCGCCAGCAGCTTGGCCACAGGGGGCTATGGCTACACCTTC. The rearrangement joins TRBV5-1 to TRBJ1-2; 8 bases align to TRBD1. Germline CDR1 reads SGHRS; CDR2 reads YFSETQ. The ends lost 0 bases at V and 4 bases at J; junction bases unmatched: 2. This CDR3 is 14 amino acids long. Full variable domain (outside the CDR3, taken from reference TRBV5-1 and TRBJ1-2): KAGVTQTPRYLIKTRGQQVTLSCSPISGHRSVSWYQQTPGQGLQFLFEYFSETQRNKGNFPGRFSGRQFSNSRSEMNVSTLELGDSALYLCASSLATGGYGYTFGSGTRLTVV.

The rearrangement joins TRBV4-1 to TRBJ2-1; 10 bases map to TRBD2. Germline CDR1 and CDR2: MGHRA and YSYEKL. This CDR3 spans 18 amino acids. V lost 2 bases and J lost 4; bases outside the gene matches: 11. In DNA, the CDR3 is TGCGCCAGCAGCCAACACAGCGGGAGGGGTCATCGGTACAATGAGCAGTTCTTC. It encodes CASSQHSGRGHRYNEQFF.

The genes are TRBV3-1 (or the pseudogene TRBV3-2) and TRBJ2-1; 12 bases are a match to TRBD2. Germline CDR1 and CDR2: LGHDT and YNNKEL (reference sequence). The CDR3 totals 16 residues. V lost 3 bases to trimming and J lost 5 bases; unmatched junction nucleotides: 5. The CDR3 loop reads CASSQTSGSPNNEQFF. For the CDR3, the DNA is TGTGCCAGCAGCCAGACTAGCGGGAGCCCAAACAATGAGCAGTTCTTC.

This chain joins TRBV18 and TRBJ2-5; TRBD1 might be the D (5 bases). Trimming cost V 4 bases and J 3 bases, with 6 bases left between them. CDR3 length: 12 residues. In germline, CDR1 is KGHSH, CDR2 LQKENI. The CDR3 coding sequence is TGTGCCAGCTCACTAGGGGAAGAGACCCAGTACTTC. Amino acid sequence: CASSLGEETQYF.

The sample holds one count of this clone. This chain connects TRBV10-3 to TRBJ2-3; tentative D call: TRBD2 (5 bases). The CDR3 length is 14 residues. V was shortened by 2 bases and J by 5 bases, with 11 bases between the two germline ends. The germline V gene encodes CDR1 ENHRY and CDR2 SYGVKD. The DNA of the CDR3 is TGTGCCATCAGTGAGCACGGTGCGGGAGATACGCAGTATTTT. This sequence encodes CAISEHGAGDTQYF.

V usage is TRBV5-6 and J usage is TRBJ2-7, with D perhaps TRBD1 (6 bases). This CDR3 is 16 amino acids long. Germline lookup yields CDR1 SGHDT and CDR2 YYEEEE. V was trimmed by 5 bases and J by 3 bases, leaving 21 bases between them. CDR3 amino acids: CASRDGPDRGGYEQYF. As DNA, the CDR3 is TGTGCCAGCAGGGATGGCCCGGACAGAGGGGGCTACGAGCAGTACTTC.

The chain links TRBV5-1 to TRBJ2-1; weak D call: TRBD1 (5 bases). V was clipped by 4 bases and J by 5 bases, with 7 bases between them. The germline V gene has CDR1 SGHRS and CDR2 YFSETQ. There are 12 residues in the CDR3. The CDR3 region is CASSKDNNEQFF. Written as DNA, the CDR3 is TGCGCCAGCAGCAAGGACAACAATGAGCAGTTCTTC.

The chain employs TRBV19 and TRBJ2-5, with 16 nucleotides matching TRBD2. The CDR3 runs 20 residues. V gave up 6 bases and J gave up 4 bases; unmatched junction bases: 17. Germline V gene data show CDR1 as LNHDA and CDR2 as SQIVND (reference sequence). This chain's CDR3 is CASSLRVPGLAGGVGETQYF. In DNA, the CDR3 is TGTGCCAGTAGCCTCAGGGTACCGGGACTAGCGGGAGGGGTGGGAGAGACCCAGTACTTC.

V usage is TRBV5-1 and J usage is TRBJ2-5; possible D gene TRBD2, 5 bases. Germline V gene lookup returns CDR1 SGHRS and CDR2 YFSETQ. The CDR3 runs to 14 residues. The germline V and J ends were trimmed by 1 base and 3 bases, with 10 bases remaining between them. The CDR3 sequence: CASSLSGIKETQYF. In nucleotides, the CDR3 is TGCGCCAGCAGCTTGTCCGGGATTAAAGAGACCCAGTACTTC.

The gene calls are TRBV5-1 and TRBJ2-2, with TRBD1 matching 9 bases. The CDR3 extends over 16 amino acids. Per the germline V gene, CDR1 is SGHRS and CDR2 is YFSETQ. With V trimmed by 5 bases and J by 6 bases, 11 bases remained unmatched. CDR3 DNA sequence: TGCGCCAGCAGTCGTTTACGGACAGGGGAGCCCGGGGAGCTGTTTTTT. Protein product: CASSRLRTGEPGELFF.

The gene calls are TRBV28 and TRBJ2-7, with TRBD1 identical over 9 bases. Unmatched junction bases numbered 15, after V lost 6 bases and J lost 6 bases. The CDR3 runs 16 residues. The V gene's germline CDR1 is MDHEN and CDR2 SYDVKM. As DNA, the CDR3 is TGTGCCAGCAGGCTTGAGTGGGGGACAGGGTTCACCGAGCAGTACTTC. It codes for CASRLEWGTGFTEQYF.

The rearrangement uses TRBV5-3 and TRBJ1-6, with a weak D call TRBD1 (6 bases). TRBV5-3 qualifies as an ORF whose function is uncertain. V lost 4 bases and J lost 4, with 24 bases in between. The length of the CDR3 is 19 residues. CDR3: CARSHLPIADSTYNSPLHF. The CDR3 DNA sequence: TGTGCCAGAAGCCATCTCCCTATCGCGGACAGTACTTATAATTCACCCCTCCACTTT.

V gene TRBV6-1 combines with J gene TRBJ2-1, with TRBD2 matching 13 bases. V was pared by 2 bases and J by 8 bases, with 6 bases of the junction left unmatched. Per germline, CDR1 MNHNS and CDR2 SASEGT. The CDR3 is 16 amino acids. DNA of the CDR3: TGTGCCAGCAGTGAATTCGGGACTAGCGGGATGGATGAGCAGTTCTTC. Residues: CASSEFGTSGMDEQFF.

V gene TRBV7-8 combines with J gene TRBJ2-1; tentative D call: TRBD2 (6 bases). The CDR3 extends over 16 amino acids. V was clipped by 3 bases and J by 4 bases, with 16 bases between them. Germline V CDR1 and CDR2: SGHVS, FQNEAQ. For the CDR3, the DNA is TGTGCCAGCAGCTTGGGACGGAGGGACCCTTACAATGAGCAGTTCTTC. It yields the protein CASSLGRRDPYNEQFF.

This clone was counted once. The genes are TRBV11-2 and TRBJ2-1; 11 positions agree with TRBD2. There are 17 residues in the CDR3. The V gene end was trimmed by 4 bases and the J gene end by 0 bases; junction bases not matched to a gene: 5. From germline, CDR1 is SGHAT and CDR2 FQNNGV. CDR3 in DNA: TGTGCCAGCAGCTCCCGACTAGCGGGACTCTCCTACAATGAGCAGTTCTTC. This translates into CASSSRLAGLSYNEQFF.

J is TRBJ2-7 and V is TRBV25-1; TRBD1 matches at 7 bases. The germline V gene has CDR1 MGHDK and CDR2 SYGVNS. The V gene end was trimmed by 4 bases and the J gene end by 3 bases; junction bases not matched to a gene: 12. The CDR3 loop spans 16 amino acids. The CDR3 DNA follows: TGTGCCAGCAGTGGCCAGGTCCGGGGACAGCTCTACGAGCAGTACTTC. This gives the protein CASSGQVRGQLYEQYF.

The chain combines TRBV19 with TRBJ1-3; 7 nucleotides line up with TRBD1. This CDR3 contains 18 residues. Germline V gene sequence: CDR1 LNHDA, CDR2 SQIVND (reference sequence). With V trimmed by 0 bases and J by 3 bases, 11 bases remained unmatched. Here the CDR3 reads CASSIDPLLRDSGNTIYF. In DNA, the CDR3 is TGTGCCAGTAGTATAGATCCCCTCCTCCGGGACAGTGGAAACACCATATATTTT. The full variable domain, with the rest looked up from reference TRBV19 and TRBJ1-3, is DGGITQSPKYLFRKEGQNVTLSCEQNLNHDAMYWYRQDPGQGLRLIYYSQIVNDFQKGDIAEGYSVSREKKESFPLTVTSAQKNPTAFYLCASSIDPLLRDSGNTIYFGEGSWLTVV.

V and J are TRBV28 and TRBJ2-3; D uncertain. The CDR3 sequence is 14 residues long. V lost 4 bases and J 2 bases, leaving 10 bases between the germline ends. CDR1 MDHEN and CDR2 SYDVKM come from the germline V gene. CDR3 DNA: TGTGCCAGCAGTTCGTATAGAGCCACAGATACGCAGTATTTT. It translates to CASSSYRATDTQYF.

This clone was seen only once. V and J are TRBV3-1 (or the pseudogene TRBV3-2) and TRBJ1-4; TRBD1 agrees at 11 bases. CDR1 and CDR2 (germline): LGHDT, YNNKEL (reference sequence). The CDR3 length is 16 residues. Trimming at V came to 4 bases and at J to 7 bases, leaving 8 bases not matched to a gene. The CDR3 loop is CASSLRTGGVGEKLFF. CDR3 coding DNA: TGTGCCAGCAGCCTCAGGACAGGGGGCGTCGGTGAAAAACTGTTTTTT.

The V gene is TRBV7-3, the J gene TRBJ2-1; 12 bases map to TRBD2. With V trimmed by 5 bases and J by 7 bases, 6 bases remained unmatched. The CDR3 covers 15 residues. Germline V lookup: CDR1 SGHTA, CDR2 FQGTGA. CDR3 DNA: TGTGCCAGCAGCCCAGGGCTAGCGGGAGGGAATGAGCAGTTCTTC. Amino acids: CASSPGLAGGNEQFF.